The clone carrying this T cell receptor (beta chain) was found many times. Its target is unknown. The data originate from a study of T cells after yellow fever vaccination. Study at large: Researchers used SMART-Seq v4 Ultra Low Input to prepare fractions that had low cell numbers.

Overall study findings and caveats: The booster saw the reappearance of most primary-vaccination clones (roughly 96% CD4, 88% CD8). A small proportion of clonotypes was detected in both the CD4 and CD8 compartments.

MiXCR, run by TCRdb on the 5' RACE reads, gives a single entry per CDR3 protein. This table holds about 69,000 distinct CDR3 sequences, approximately 5.9% found once. V was pared by 3 bases and J by 0 bases, with 12 bases between. Germline CDR1 is KGHSH and CDR2 is LQKENI. There are 17 residues in the CDR3. The chain is built from TRBV18 and TRBJ2-6; D not resolved. This sequence originates from a man between 18 and 29 years old who received the YFV17D yellow fever vaccine. This material consisted of CD4+ T cells sorted from PBMCs, taken more than 14 days after the first yellow fever vaccination. The CDR3 nucleotides are TGTGCCAGCTCACCGATTCAGTTAGGCTCTGGGGCCAACGTCCTGACTTTC. Amino acid sequence: CASSPIQLGSGANVLTF.